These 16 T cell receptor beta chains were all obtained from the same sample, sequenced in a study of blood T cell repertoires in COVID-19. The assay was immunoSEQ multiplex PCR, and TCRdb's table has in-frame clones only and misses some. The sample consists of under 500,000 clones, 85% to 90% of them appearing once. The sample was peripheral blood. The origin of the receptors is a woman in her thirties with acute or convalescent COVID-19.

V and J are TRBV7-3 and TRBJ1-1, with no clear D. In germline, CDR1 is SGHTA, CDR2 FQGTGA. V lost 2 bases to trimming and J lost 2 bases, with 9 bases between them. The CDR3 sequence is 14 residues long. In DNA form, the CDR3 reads TGTGCCAGCAGCTTATTACCAGAAAACACTGAAGCTTTCTTT. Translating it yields CASSLLPENTEAFF.

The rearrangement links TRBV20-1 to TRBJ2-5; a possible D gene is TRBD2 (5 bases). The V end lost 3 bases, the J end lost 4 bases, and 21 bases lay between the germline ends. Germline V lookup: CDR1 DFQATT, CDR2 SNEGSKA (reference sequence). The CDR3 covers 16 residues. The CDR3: CSASPVAKGYGETQYF. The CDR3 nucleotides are TGCAGTGCTAGTCCTGTAGCGAAGGGTTATGGAGAGACCCAGTACTTC.

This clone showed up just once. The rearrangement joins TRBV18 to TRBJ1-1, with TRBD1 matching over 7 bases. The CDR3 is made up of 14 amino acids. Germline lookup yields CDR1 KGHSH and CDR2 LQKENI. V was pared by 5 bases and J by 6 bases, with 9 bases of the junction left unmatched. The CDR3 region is CASSDAVQGSEAFF. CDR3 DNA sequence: TGTGCCAGCTCAGATGCAGTACAGGGGTCTGAAGCTTTCTTT.

CDR3 protein: CASSQPPGGQPQHF. CDR3 DNA: TGTGCCAGCAGCCAACCTCCAGGGGGACAGCCCCAGCATTTT. The chain uses TRBV7-8 and TRBJ1-5, with TRBD1 identical over 7 bases. V dropped 5 bases and J dropped 7; count of bases not matched to a gene: 8. CDR3 length equals 14 residues. Per germline, CDR1 SGHVS and CDR2 FQNEAQ.

The CDR3: CSVAEDRKTYSNQPQHF. CDR3 DNA: TGCAGCGTTGCTGAGGACAGAAAGACTTATAGCAATCAGCCCCAGCATTTT. The rearrangement uses TRBV29-1 and TRBJ1-5; D might be TRBD1 (6 bases). The V end lost 4 bases, the J end lost 0 bases, and 19 bases lay between the germline ends. In germline, CDR1 is SQVTM, CDR2 ANQGSEA. There are 17 residues in the CDR3.

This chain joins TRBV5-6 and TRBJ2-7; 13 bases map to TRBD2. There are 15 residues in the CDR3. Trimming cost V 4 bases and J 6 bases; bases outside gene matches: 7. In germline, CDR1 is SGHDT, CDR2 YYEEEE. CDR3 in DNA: TGTGCCAGCAGCCCCTGGACTAGCGGGGGATTCGAGCAGTACTTC. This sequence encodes CASSPWTSGGFEQYF. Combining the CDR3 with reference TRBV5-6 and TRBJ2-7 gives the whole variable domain DAGVTQSPTHLIKTRGQQVTLRCSPKSGHDTVSWYQQALGQGPQFIFQYYEEEERQRGNFPDRFSGHQFPNYSSELNVNALLLGDSALYLCASSPWTSGGFEQYFGPGTRLTVT.

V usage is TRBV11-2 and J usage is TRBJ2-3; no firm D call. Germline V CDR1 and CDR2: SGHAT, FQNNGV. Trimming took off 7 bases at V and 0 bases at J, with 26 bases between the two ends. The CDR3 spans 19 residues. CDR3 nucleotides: TGTGCCAGCACCACTTATAGAAAAGCCAGCGATCCTAGCACAGATACGCAGTATTTT. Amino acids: CASTTYRKASDPSTDTQYF.

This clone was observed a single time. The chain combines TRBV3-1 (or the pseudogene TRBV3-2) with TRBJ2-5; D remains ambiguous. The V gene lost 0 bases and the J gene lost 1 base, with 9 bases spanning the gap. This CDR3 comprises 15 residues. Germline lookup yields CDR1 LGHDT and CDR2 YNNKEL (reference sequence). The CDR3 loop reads CASSQDLGLQETQYF. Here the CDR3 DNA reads TGTGCCAGCAGCCAAGATCTTGGGCTCCAAGAGACCCAGTACTTC.

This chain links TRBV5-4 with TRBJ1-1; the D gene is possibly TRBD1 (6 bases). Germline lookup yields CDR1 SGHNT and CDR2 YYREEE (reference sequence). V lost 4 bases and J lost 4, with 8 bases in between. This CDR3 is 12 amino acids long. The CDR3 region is CASSGGGTEAFF. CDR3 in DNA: TGTGCCAGCAGCGGGGGCGGCACTGAAGCTTTCTTT.

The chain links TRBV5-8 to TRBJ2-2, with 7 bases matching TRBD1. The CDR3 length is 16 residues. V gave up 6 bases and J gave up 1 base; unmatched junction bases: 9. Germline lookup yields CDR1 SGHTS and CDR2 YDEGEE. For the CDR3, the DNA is TGTGCCAGCAATAGAAGGGACAGCAGGAACACCGGGGAGCTGTTTTTT. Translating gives CASNRRDSRNTGELFF.

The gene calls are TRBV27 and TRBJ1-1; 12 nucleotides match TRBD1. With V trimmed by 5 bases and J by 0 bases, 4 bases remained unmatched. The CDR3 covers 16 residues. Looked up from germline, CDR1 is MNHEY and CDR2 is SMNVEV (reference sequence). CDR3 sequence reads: CASSPGTGGMNTEAFF. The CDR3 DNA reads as TGTGCCAGCAGTCCAGGGACAGGGGGCATGAACACTGAAGCTTTCTTT.

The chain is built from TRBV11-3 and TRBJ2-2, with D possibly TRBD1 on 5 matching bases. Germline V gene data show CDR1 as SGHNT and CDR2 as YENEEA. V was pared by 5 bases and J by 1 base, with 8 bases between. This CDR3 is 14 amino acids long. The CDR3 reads CASSTGQNTGELFF. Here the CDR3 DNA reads TGTGCCAGCAGCACTGGACAGAACACCGGGGAGCTGTTTTTT.

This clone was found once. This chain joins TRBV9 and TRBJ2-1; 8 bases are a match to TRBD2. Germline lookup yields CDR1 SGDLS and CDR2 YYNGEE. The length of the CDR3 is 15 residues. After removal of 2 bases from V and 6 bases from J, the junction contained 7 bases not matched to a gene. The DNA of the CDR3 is TGTGCCAGCAGCGTGGATACGGGGGGGCTCAATGAGCAGTTCTTC. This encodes CASSVDTGGLNEQFF.

The CDR3 DNA is TGCGCCAGCAGCCAAGACTTCCGGACAGGTGACTTCTATGGCTACACCTTC. The encoded protein is CASSQDFRTGDFYGYTF. The chain couples TRBV4-1 to TRBJ1-2, with 7 bases matching TRBD1. This CDR3 is built from 17 residues. The germline gives CDR1 MGHRA, CDR2 YSYEKL. V was clipped by 0 bases and J by 4 bases; unmatched bases: 11.

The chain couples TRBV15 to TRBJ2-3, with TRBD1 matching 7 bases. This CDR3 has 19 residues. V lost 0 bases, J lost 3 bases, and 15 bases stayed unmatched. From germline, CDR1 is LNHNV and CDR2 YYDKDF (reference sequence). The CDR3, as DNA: TGTGCCACCAGCAGAGATCCACCCCCAGACAGGGTGGAAACAGATACGCAGTATTTT. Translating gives CATSRDPPPDRVETDTQYF. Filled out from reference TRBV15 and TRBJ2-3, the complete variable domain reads DAMVIQNPRYQVTQFGKPVTLSCSQTLNHNVMYWYQQKSSQAPKLLFHYYDKDFNNEADTPDNFQSRRPNTSFCFLDIRSPGLGDTAMYLCATSRDPPPDRVETDTQYFGPGTRLTVL.

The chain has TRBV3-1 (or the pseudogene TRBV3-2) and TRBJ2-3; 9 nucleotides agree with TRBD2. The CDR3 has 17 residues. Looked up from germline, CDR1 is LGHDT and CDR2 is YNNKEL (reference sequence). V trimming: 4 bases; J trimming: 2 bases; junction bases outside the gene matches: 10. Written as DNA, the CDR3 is TGTGCCAGCAGCCCCGGGGCTAGCGGGGACTTCACAGATACGCAGTATTTT. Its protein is CASSPGASGDFTDTQYF.